This record looks at one TCR beta chain sequence and its context. It lacks a known antigen. No qualities accompany the bases; no much larger clone lies one base away. RNA was extracted with the RNeasy kit and 0.5 to 1 ug was reverse transcribed using random hexamers. TCR beta CDR3 regions were amplified with the immunoSEQ multiplex PCR assay covering 54 Vbeta and 13 Jbeta segments. PCR amplification bias was corrected using a synthetic template baseline for primer optimization and computational correction. The original pipeline was this. Reads were assigned to V, D and J genes according to IMGT and analyzed in immunoSEQ Analyzer, with only productive sequences retained. To calculate clonality, Shannon entropy was normalized by log2 of the number of productive unique sequences and then subtracted from one. For each patient and control, public and private clones were evaluated within the 100 most prevalent clones. Susac-specific clones were defined as absent from healthy and MS cohorts, around 970 published viral clones and other ImmuneACCESS disease sequences. TCRdb trimmed public reads at Q25 via fastp, called clones via MiXCR and kept in-frame beta chains. Each entry is one CDR3 protein sequence, shown with its most common DNA and genes. It is TCRdb's table, rather than the study itself, that gives the V and J calls and clone size. The sample data list approximately 190,000 distinct CDR3 sequences, and roughly 96% of these were observed just once. The ten largest account for just under 0.095% of the sample.

This entry is derived from a study of CD8 T cells in Susac syndrome (dated by TCRdb to 2018 to 2020). Describing the broader study: Whether CD8+ T cell activation and differentiation in Susac syndrome was antigen driven was tested using repertoire sequencing. Study-wide conclusions, independent of this receptor: The number of individuals in the TCR sequencing and HLA analysis was recognized as being relatively small.

Peripheral blood CD8+ and CD4+ T cells from healthy donors, Susac syndrome patients and multiple sclerosis patients were profiled using high-throughput TCR beta sequencing. Multiple sclerosis controls were treatment-naive patients with stable or active relapsing-remitting disease fulfilling revised McDonald criteria. Bulk CD8+ and CD4+ T cells were purified by magnetic negative isolation, while CD8+ TEMRA cells were enriched using FACS. Blood was collected in EDTA tubes and processed within 24 hours, with PBMCs isolated through density gradient centrifugation. PBMCs intended for TCR sequencing were cryopreserved in liquid nitrogen and thawed later in a water bath at 37 degrees C. Purity of sorted or isolated CD4+, CD8+ and CD8+ TEMRA cells was at least 90%. The sample consisted of CD4+ T cells from PBMCs. The sequence was collected from a human donor with multiple sclerosis.

At the DNA level, the sequence is TGCAGCGTCTACGATTCCCTGACACCGAGGGTTGAAGCTTTCTTT. It is translated as CSVYDSLTPRVEAFF. The rearrangement combines TRBV29-1 with TRBJ1-1, with no D gene named confidently. Including cysteine and phenylalanine, the CDR3 has 15 amino acids. The kept DNA is CDR3 alone, 45 bases in frame from the first base. The germline V gene provides CDR1 SQVTM and CDR2 ANQGSEA. The V and J ends are trimmed by 6 bases and 7 bases, leaving 24 bases between them.